Below, 21 T cell receptor beta chains from the same sample are listed, as sequenced in a study of response to subunit inactivated influenza vaccine. TCRdb passed the RT-PCR reads through MiXCR, listing each CDR3 protein once. Among roughly 500,000 distinct CDR3 sequences listed, about 25% were seen once. The sequences come from CD4+ T cells sorted from PBMCs, collected less than 6 days after vaccination. The receptors come from a man aged 50-60 years who received an inactivated influenza vaccine.

The V and J genes are TRBV20-1 and TRBJ2-3, with D tentatively TRBD1 or TRBD2 (6 bases each). Trimming removed 1 base at V and 3 bases at J, with 20 bases between. The CDR3 contains 17 residues. CDR1 and CDR2 (germline): DFQATT, SNEGSKA (reference sequence). In DNA, the CDR3 is TGCAGTGCTAGAGCGGCGGGGACAATTGTTTGGACAGATACGCAGTATTTT. Translating gives CSARAAGTIVWTDTQYF.

This chain connects TRBV7-3 to TRBJ1-6; TRBD1 might be the D (6 bases). The germline gives CDR1 SGHTA, CDR2 FQGTGA. V shed 3 bases and J shed 9 bases, with 12 bases lying between them. The CDR3 is 14 amino acids. For the CDR3, the DNA is TGTGCCAGCAGCTTGGGAGGGGGAGGTTCACCCCTCCACTTT. It codes for CASSLGGGGSPLHF.

This clonotype was counted between two and nine times. The chain joins TRBV6-1 to TRBJ2-1; 7 bases agree with TRBD2. CDR3 size: 13 residues. V was pared by 6 bases and J by 8 bases, with 7 bases of the junction left unmatched. Germline V gene lookup returns CDR1 MNHNS and CDR2 SASEGT. CDR3 sequence (DNA): TGTGCCAGCAGAAAACCGGGGGGAGATGAGCAGTTCTTC. Residues: CASRKPGGDEQFF.

This chain uses TRBV28 with TRBJ2-1, with 11 bases fitting TRBD2. The CDR3 is 15 amino acids. V lost 6 bases to trimming and J lost 8 bases; unmatched junction nucleotides: 9. Germline V gene data show CDR1 as MDHEN and CDR2 as SYDVKM. The CDR3 is CASSPLAGGSHEQFF. Here the CDR3 DNA reads TGTGCCAGCAGCCCTCTAGCGGGAGGCTCCCATGAGCAGTTCTTC.

The V and J genes are TRBV5-5 and TRBJ2-7, with D possibly called TRBD1 or TRBD2 (5 bases each). The CDR3 has 15 amino acids. From germline, CDR1 is SGHKS and CDR2 YYEKEE (reference sequence). V gave up 5 bases and J gave up 4 bases, with 19 bases separating them. CDR3 sequence (DNA): TGTGCCAGCAGTTCCCGCTACCAGGGAGATTACGAGCAGTACTTC. Residues: CASSSRYQGDYEQYF.

This clonotype has a handful of counts. The chain's CDR3 is CASSDPASGNTIYF. Here the CDR3 DNA reads TGCGCCAGCAGCGACCCAGCCTCTGGAAACACCATATATTTT. The chain carries TRBV5-1 and TRBJ1-3; no definite D call. Germline CDR1 is SGHRS and CDR2 is YFSETQ. Trimming stripped 4 bases from V and 0 bases from J, with 8 bases between. This CDR3 is built from 14 residues.

This clonotype was recorded at least ten times. V usage is TRBV10-3 and J usage is TRBJ2-3, with D hard to call. The CDR3 has 15 residues. Germline V gives CDR1 ENHRY, CDR2 SYGVKD. Trimming removed 0 bases from V and 0 bases from J, with 7 bases in between. Here the CDR3 DNA reads TGTGCCATCAGTGAGTCCTACGTAAGCACAGATACGCAGTATTTT. Its translation: CAISESYVSTDTQYF.

This clonotype was recorded a few times. V usage is TRBV6-5 and J usage is TRBJ2-5, with TRBD2 as a possible D gene (5 bases). CDR3 length: 15 residues. The V gene lost 4 bases and the J gene lost 1 base, with 13 bases spanning the gap. Germline lookup yields CDR1 MNHEY and CDR2 SVGAGI. As DNA, the CDR3 is TGTGCCAGCAGTTTAGTTAGTAGCGTCCAAGAGACCCAGTACTTC. This codes for CASSLVSSVQETQYF.

The sample holds one count of this clonotype. The chain couples TRBV19 to TRBJ1-2; 9 nucleotides line up with TRBD1. The trim removed 6 bases at V and 5 bases at J, leaving 4 bases unmatched. Germline CDR1 LNHDA, CDR2 SQIVND (reference sequence). There are 13 residues in the CDR3. CDR3 nucleotides: TGTGCCAGTAGGCGACAGGGGGTATATGGCTACACCTTC. It is translated as CASRRQGVYGYTF.

This clonotype was counted a few times. The chain is built from TRBV16 and TRBJ2-1; D uncertain. Trimming took 3 bases from V and 6 from J, leaving 12 bases between them. Germline CDR1 and CDR2: KGHSY and FQNENV. The CDR3 runs 14 residues. This chain's CDR3 is CASSQTRTGNEQFF. CDR3 in DNA: TGTGCCAGCAGCCAGACTCGGACGGGCAATGAGCAGTTCTTC.

This clonotype showed up many times. The rearrangement joins TRBV10-3 to TRBJ2-2; 7 nucleotides line up with TRBD2. CDR1 and CDR2 from the germline V gene are ENHRY and SYGVKD. The V gene end was trimmed by 11 bases and the J gene end by 1 base; junction bases not matched to a gene: 4. The CDR3 totals 13 residues. The CDR3 DNA sequence: TGTGCCTCCAGGGAGGGGAACACCGGGGAGCTGTTTTTT. It translates to CASREGNTGELFF.

This clonotype was seen a handful of times. J is TRBJ1-1 and V is TRBV9, with 7 bases lining up with TRBD1. Germline V CDR1 and CDR2: SGDLS, YYNGEE. Trimming took 0 bases from V and 5 from J; bases not matched to a gene: 4. The CDR3 contains 14 residues. CDR3 loop: CASSVVRGRTEAFF. CDR3 bases: TGTGCCAGCAGCGTAGTCAGGGGGAGGACTGAAGCTTTCTTT.

V is TRBV29-1 and J is TRBJ1-1; D is unresolved. V lost 7 bases and J lost 0, with 12 bases in between. CDR3 size: 13 residues. Germline CDR1 SQVTM, CDR2 ANQGSEA. The CDR3 here is CSAQTTLNTEAFF. CDR3 coding DNA: TGCAGCGCCCAGACGACTCTGAACACTGAAGCTTTCTTT.

The chain joins TRBV5-5 to TRBJ2-5; D is ambiguous. Germline assignment: CDR1 SGHKS and CDR2 YYEKEE (reference sequence). The V and J ends lost 1 base and 5 bases respectively, with 6 bases between them. This CDR3 is built from 12 residues. CDR3 protein: CASSLFSETQYF. In DNA form, the CDR3 reads TGTGCCAGCAGCTTGTTTTCGGAGACCCAGTACTTC.

J is TRBJ2-2 and V is TRBV7-9, with 8 positions matching TRBD1. The CDR3 runs to 16 residues. From germline, CDR1 is SEHNR and CDR2 FQNEAQ (reference sequence). V was pared by 1 base and J by 7 bases, with 8 bases of the junction left unmatched. CDR3 DNA sequence: TGTGCCAGCAGCTTAGGTGACAGGGGATTCGGCGGGGAGCTGTTTTTT. It is translated as CASSLGDRGFGGELFF.

The chain is built from TRBV10-3 and TRBJ2-1; D is perhaps TRBD1 (6 bases). CDR1 and CDR2 (germline): ENHRY, SYGVKD. There are 15 residues in the CDR3. V was shortened by 3 bases and J by 6 bases, with 15 bases between the two germline ends. The CDR3: CAISDEGGRCNEQFF. In DNA form, the CDR3 reads TGTGCCATCAGTGACGAAGGGGGTCGATGCAATGAGCAGTTCTTC.

This clonotype appeared a few times. The chain is built from TRBV6-1 and TRBJ2-3; the D is unclear. The CDR3 is made up of 15 amino acids. Germline CDR1 is MNHNS and CDR2 is SASEGT. Trimming pared 6 bases from V and 2 bases from J, leaving 15 bases between. As DNA, the CDR3 is TGTGCCAGCAGCCCGGTCGGCAGCTACACAGATACGCAGTATTTT. This codes for CASSPVGSYTDTQYF.

This clonotype came up a few times. The rearrangement links TRBV6-5 to TRBJ2-3; perhaps TRBD2 as D (5 bases). The germline V gene has CDR1 MNHEY and CDR2 SVGAGI. Trimming removed 3 bases from V and 5 bases from J, with 15 bases in between. This CDR3 has 15 amino acids. The CDR3 here is CASSYIGKDLDTQYF. CDR3 DNA sequence: TGTGCCAGCAGTTATATCGGGAAAGACTTAGATACGCAGTATTTT.

This clonotype was detected a few times. J is TRBJ2-2 and V is TRBV5-4; possibly TRBD1 for D (5 bases). The V and J ends lost 0 bases and 5 bases respectively, with 14 bases between them. CDR1 is SGHNT and CDR2 is YYREEE in the germline V gene (reference sequence). The length of the CDR3 is 16 residues. CDR3 loop: CASSLGSGIITGELFF. The CDR3 DNA reads TGTGCCAGCAGCTTGGGCTCAGGGATCATAACCGGGGAGCTGTTTTTT.

The CDR3 nucleotides are TGCAGCGTCGGGGGGGCTCGTAATCAGCCCCAGCATTTT. It encodes CSVGGARNQPQHF. This chain joins TRBV29-1 and TRBJ1-5; possibly TRBD1 for D (6 bases). The length of the CDR3 is 13 residues. Deletions cut 6 bases from V and 4 bases from J, with 13 bases between. Germline CDR1 is SQVTM and CDR2 is ANQGSEA.

This clonotype was observed a handful of times. V is TRBV12-3 or TRBV12-4 and J is TRBJ1-5, with TRBD1 matching over 10 bases. J was trimmed by 7 bases and V by 6 bases; bases with no gene match: 6. This CDR3 comprises 14 residues. The CDR3 DNA reads TGTGCCAGCAGAGGGACAGGGGACGGACAGCCCCAGCATTTT. Residues: CASRGTGDGQPQHF.